The rows below give T cell receptor beta chains drawn from one sample of a study of shared clonotypes between healthy human individuals. Only in-frame clones appear in the TCRdb table, and some are missing; sequencing was by immunoSEQ multiplex PCR. The sample consists of 2 million to 2.5 million clones, 90% to 96% of them appearing once. Sequenced sample: naive CD4+ T cells sorted from blood. The receptors come from a man in his late teens or twenties in good health. CDR3s include the opening cysteine and the closing phenylalanine or tryptophan. Each record gives: CDR3 DNA, CDR3 protein, V gene, D gene, J gene, clone size. A D gene is named only where the DNA matches it firmly. Not all rows give a size; the values are once, few, many and, for expanded clones, a class.

CDR3nt: TGTGCCAGCAGTTTCGGACAGACTCTGGTTGTTGCTGAAGCTTTCTTT; CDR3aa: CASSFGQTLVVAEAFF; v_gene: TRBV6-6; d_gene: .; j_gene: TRBJ1-1; abundance: .
CDR3nt: TGTGCCAGCTCACCTGGGACAGGGTCCGCGCACGAGCAGTACTTC; CDR3aa: CASSPGTGSAHEQYF; v_gene: TRBV18; d_gene: TRBD1; j_gene: TRBJ2-7; abundance: .
CDR3nt: TGTGCCAGCGGAGACCGGACAGGGGTCTACGAGCAGTACTTC; CDR3aa: CASGDRTGVYEQYF; v_gene: TRBV28; d_gene: TRBD1; j_gene: TRBJ2-7; abundance: few
CDR3nt: TGTGCCAGCAGATTTGACAGGGGTTCCTACGAGCAGTACTTC; CDR3aa: CASRFDRGSYEQYF; v_gene: TRBV6-5; d_gene: TRBD1; j_gene: TRBJ2-7; abundance: .
CDR3nt: TGTGCCAGCAGCTTGAATATGGGAGGCACAGATACGCAGTATTTT; CDR3aa: CASSLNMGGTDTQYF; v_gene: TRBV7-9; d_gene: .; j_gene: TRBJ2-3; abundance: .
CDR3nt: TGCAGCGTTAGAGGCATTTTTTCGGAGACCCAGTACTTC; CDR3aa: CSVRGIFSETQYF; v_gene: TRBV29-1; d_gene: .; j_gene: TRBJ2-5; abundance: .
CDR3nt: TGTGCCACCAGGACTAGCGGGACCTACGAGCAGTACTTC; CDR3aa: CATRTSGTYEQYF; v_gene: TRBV10-3; d_gene: TRBD2; j_gene: TRBJ2-7; abundance: .
CDR3nt: TGTGCCAGCATTCTGGGGCCTAGCCTCTCCTACGAGCAGTACTTC; CDR3aa: CASILGPSLSYEQYF; v_gene: TRBV5-5; d_gene: .; j_gene: TRBJ2-7; abundance: .
CDR3nt: TGCGCCAGCAGCCCGACTAGCGGGAACACAGATACGCAGTATTTT; CDR3aa: CASSPTSGNTDTQYF; v_gene: TRBV5-1; d_gene: TRBD2; j_gene: TRBJ2-3; abundance: .
CDR3nt: TGTGCCAGCAGCCAAGATCTATCAGGGGTCAAGCGCGAAAAACTGTTTTTT; CDR3aa: CASSQDLSGVKREKLFF; v_gene: TRBV14; d_gene: .; j_gene: TRBJ1-4; abundance: .
CDR3nt: TGTGCCAGCAGCTACTACAGGGGCCCCTACAATGAGCAGTTCTTC; CDR3aa: CASSYYRGPYNEQFF; v_gene: TRBV7-6; d_gene: TRBD1; j_gene: TRBJ2-1; abundance: .
CDR3nt: TGTGCCTGGACTCTGGGACTAGCGGGAGGGGGAGATACGCAGTATTTT; CDR3aa: CAWTLGLAGGGDTQYF; v_gene: TRBV30; d_gene: TRBD2; j_gene: TRBJ2-3; abundance: .
CDR3nt: TGTGCCACCAGCAGAGAGAGGCAGGGCTGGGCCACCATATATTTT; CDR3aa: CATSRERQGWATIYF; v_gene: TRBV15; d_gene: .; j_gene: TRBJ1-3; abundance: .
CDR3nt: TGTGCCAGCACCCTAGCGGGGGGGCCTTTTGGGGAGCTGTTTTTT; CDR3aa: CASTLAGGPFGELFF; v_gene: TRBV13; d_gene: TRBD2; j_gene: TRBJ2-2; abundance: .
CDR3nt: TGTGCCAGCAGCTTAGCGCCGTACTTGGGTCGGGAGACCCAGTACTTC; CDR3aa: CASSLAPYLGRETQYF; v_gene: TRBV7-9; d_gene: .; j_gene: TRBJ2-5; abundance: .
CDR3nt: TGCGCCAGCAGCGCAGTGTTCGGCACTGAAGCTTTCTTT; CDR3aa: CASSAVFGTEAFF; v_gene: TRBV4-3; d_gene: .; j_gene: TRBJ1-1; abundance: .
CDR3nt: TGTGCCAGCAGTGCGCGGATAGATACGCAGTATTTT; CDR3aa: CASSARIDTQYF; v_gene: TRBV2; d_gene: .; j_gene: TRBJ2-3; abundance: .
CDR3nt: TGTGCCAGCAGTTTTAGAGCGGGCGGACAGGGGTGGTCTGGGGCCAACGTCCTGACTTTC; CDR3aa: CASSFRAGGQGWSGANVLTF; v_gene: TRBV28; d_gene: TRBD1; j_gene: TRBJ2-6; abundance: .
CDR3nt: TGTGCCAGCAGTACTGACAGGGCTAAATCACCCCTCCACTTT; CDR3aa: CASSTDRAKSPLHF; v_gene: TRBV6-1; d_gene: TRBD1; j_gene: TRBJ1-6; abundance: .
CDR3nt: TGTGCCAGCAGCCAACAAAGGGGGCAATTGAGTCAGCCCCAGCATTTT; CDR3aa: CASSQQRGQLSQPQHF; v_gene: TRBV7-8; d_gene: TRBD1; j_gene: TRBJ1-5; abundance: .
CDR3nt: TGTGCCTGGAGTCAGGGAGGCCCTGGAAACACCATATATTTT; CDR3aa: CAWSQGGPGNTIYF; v_gene: TRBV30; d_gene: .; j_gene: TRBJ1-3; abundance: .
CDR3nt: TGTGCCAGCAGTGAGAACGGGGCAGATACGCAGTATTTT; CDR3aa: CASSENGADTQYF; v_gene: TRBV6-4; d_gene: .; j_gene: TRBJ2-3; abundance: .
CDR3nt: TGCAGCGCTGGGGAGGGATCCGGGGCTGAGCAGTTCTTC; CDR3aa: CSAGEGSGAEQFF; v_gene: TRBV29-1; d_gene: TRBD2; j_gene: TRBJ2-1; abundance: once
CDR3nt: TGTGCCAGCAGTCCCGGACTAGCGGGAAGAGATACGCAGTATTTT; CDR3aa: CASSPGLAGRDTQYF; v_gene: TRBV6-4; d_gene: TRBD2; j_gene: TRBJ2-3; abundance: .
CDR3nt: TGTGCCAGCAGCTCCGGGATCTACGAGCAGTACTTC; CDR3aa: CASSSGIYEQYF; v_gene: TRBV6-6; d_gene: .; j_gene: TRBJ2-7; abundance: .
CDR3nt: TGTGCCAGTAGTACGGTGAATCAGCCCCAGCATTTT; CDR3aa: CASSTVNQPQHF; v_gene: TRBV19; d_gene: .; j_gene: TRBJ1-5; abundance: .
CDR3nt: TGTTCAACTCGAGGGGGGACTGTGGCCTACGAGCAGTACTTC; CDR3aa: CSTRGGTVAYEQYF; v_gene: TRBV10-3; d_gene: .; j_gene: TRBJ2-7; abundance: .
CDR3nt: TGTGCCAGCAGCTCGGGACTAGCGGGGACCCAGTACTTC; CDR3aa: CASSSGLAGTQYF; v_gene: TRBV5-4; d_gene: TRBD2; j_gene: TRBJ2-5; abundance: once
CDR3nt: TGTGCCAGCAGCGCGGGACTAGCGGGAGGGCCGAGGGAGCAGTACTTC; CDR3aa: CASSAGLAGGPREQYF; v_gene: TRBV9; d_gene: TRBD2; j_gene: TRBJ2-7; abundance: .
CDR3nt: TGTGCCAGCAGTTTTTGGGACAGAGAAAAACTGTTTTTT; CDR3aa: CASSFWDREKLFF; v_gene: TRBV27; d_gene: TRBD1; j_gene: TRBJ1-4; abundance: .
CDR3nt: TGTGCCAGCAGCCTAGACAGAGGGGTAGCCAAAAACATTCAGTACTTC; CDR3aa: CASSLDRGVAKNIQYF; v_gene: TRBV7-2; d_gene: .; j_gene: TRBJ2-4; abundance: once
CDR3nt: TGTGCCAGCAGCGTGCTCTCCCTGGGCACAGATACGCAGTATTTT; CDR3aa: CASSVLSLGTDTQYF; v_gene: TRBV9; d_gene: .; j_gene: TRBJ2-3; abundance: .
CDR3nt: TGTGCCAGCAGCTTACTAGCGGGATACGAGCAGTTCTTC; CDR3aa: CASSLLAGYEQFF; v_gene: TRBV5-8; d_gene: TRBD2; j_gene: TRBJ2-1; abundance: .
CDR3nt: TGTGCCATCAGTGAGTCGGGGGAACGCAACCCCTATGGCTACACCTTC; CDR3aa: CAISESGERNPYGYTF; v_gene: TRBV10-3; d_gene: .; j_gene: TRBJ1-2; abundance: .
CDR3nt: TGTGCCAGCTCACCAGGACTATTGGCTGAAGCTTTCTTT; CDR3aa: CASSPGLLAEAFF; v_gene: TRBV18; d_gene: .; j_gene: TRBJ1-1; abundance: .
CDR3nt: TGCGCCAGCAGCACAGGGACTATCCAAGAGACCCAGTACTTC; CDR3aa: CASSTGTIQETQYF; v_gene: TRBV5-1; d_gene: .; j_gene: TRBJ2-5; abundance: .
CDR3nt: TGTGCCAGCAGCTTAGTAGGGGGTAGCAATCAGCCCCAGCATTTT; CDR3aa: CASSLVGGSNQPQHF; v_gene: TRBV11-2; d_gene: .; j_gene: TRBJ1-5; abundance: .
CDR3nt: TGTGCCAGCAGCGCGACAGGAGGTCTCCAGCATTTT; CDR3aa: CASSATGGLQHF; v_gene: TRBV5-6; d_gene: .; j_gene: TRBJ1-5; abundance: .
CDR3nt: TGTGCCAGCAGTGAAGATCGGGACGGATACTACAATGAGCAGTTCTTC; CDR3aa: CASSEDRDGYYNEQFF; v_gene: TRBV6-1; d_gene: .; j_gene: TRBJ2-1; abundance: .
CDR3nt: TGTGCCAGCAGCTTAGACGTCGGGACCCAGTACTTC; CDR3aa: CASSLDVGTQYF; v_gene: TRBV13; d_gene: .; j_gene: TRBJ2-5; abundance: .
CDR3nt: TGTGCCACCAGCAGACAGGGGGGGGGTAATTCACCCCTCCACTTT; CDR3aa: CATSRQGGGNSPLHF; v_gene: TRBV15; d_gene: TRBD1; j_gene: TRBJ1-6; abundance: once
CDR3nt: TGTGCCAGTCAACAACCGGGGCTAGAGACCCAGTACTTC; CDR3aa: CASQQPGLETQYF; v_gene: TRBV27; d_gene: .; j_gene: TRBJ2-5; abundance: .
CDR3nt: TGTGCCACCAGCAGGGACAGGGTAAATTCACCCCTCCACTTT; CDR3aa: CATSRDRVNSPLHF; v_gene: TRBV15; d_gene: TRBD1; j_gene: TRBJ1-6; abundance: .
CDR3nt: TGTGCCTGGAGTGCCACCCGCCGGGAGGCAAAGGGCTACACCTTC; CDR3aa: CAWSATRREAKGYTF; v_gene: TRBV30; d_gene: .; j_gene: TRBJ1-2; abundance: .
CDR3nt: TGTGCCAGCAGTTACTCGAGCAGACAGCGCACCGGGGAGCTGTTTTTT; CDR3aa: CASSYSSRQRTGELFF; v_gene: TRBV6-5; d_gene: .; j_gene: TRBJ2-2; abundance: .
CDR3nt: TGTGCCATCAGTGAGTCGAGGGGGGTCGGTTCACCCCTCCACTTT; CDR3aa: CAISESRGVGSPLHF; v_gene: TRBV10-3; d_gene: .; j_gene: TRBJ1-6; abundance: .
CDR3nt: TGTGCCAGCAGCCCTCGGGCCGATAATGAAAAACTGTTTTTT; CDR3aa: CASSPRADNEKLFF; v_gene: TRBV11-2; d_gene: .; j_gene: TRBJ1-4; abundance: .
CDR3nt: TGTGCCTGGAGCGCCGAGGACAGGGGGCGAGAGACCCAGTACTTC; CDR3aa: CAWSAEDRGRETQYF; v_gene: TRBV30; d_gene: TRBD1; j_gene: TRBJ2-5; abundance: .
CDR3nt: TGTGCCAGCAGCTTACCCGGGGGGGCGTCCTACGAGCAGTACTTC; CDR3aa: CASSLPGGASYEQYF; v_gene: TRBV13; d_gene: TRBD2; j_gene: TRBJ2-7; abundance: .
CDR3nt: TGTGCCAGCAGCTTAGAGACGGGGGACACCTACGAGCAGTACTTC; CDR3aa: CASSLETGDTYEQYF; v_gene: TRBV11-2; d_gene: .; j_gene: TRBJ2-7; abundance: .
CDR3nt: TGTGCCAGCAGCGCCGGCTTGGGGGAGACCCAGTACTTC; CDR3aa: CASSAGLGETQYF; v_gene: TRBV7-3; d_gene: .; j_gene: TRBJ2-5; abundance: .
CDR3nt: TGTGCCAGCAGCCCGGCAGCGGGAGTGGGAAATGAGCAGTTCTTC; CDR3aa: CASSPAAGVGNEQFF; v_gene: TRBV5-4; d_gene: TRBD2; j_gene: TRBJ2-1; abundance: .
CDR3nt: TGTGCCAGCAGTGAGGGAAACTATGGCTACACCTTC; CDR3aa: CASSEGNYGYTF; v_gene: TRBV25-1; d_gene: .; j_gene: TRBJ1-2; abundance: .
CDR3nt: TGTGCCAGCAGTGACAGGGGGCCTCCTAGCACAGATACGCAGTATTTT; CDR3aa: CASSDRGPPSTDTQYF; v_gene: TRBV9; d_gene: TRBD1; j_gene: TRBJ2-3; abundance: .